The 2 T cell receptor beta chains reported below all come from one sample, sequenced in a study of regulatory T cells in long-lasting Graves disease. Specified time point: persistent/refractory GD, antithyroid drugs over 5 years with positive TRAb. Making the TCR library involved RNA that had been extracted from PBMCs. Building of the TCR beta libraries involved iRepertoire HTBI primers and Arm-PCR of CDR3 regions. One entry per CDR3 protein results from TCRdb running MiXCR on the multiplex PCR reads. There are roughly 500,000 distinct CDR3 sequences in the sample; roughly 20% occur only once, and 7.8% lies in the top ten. Sequences were derived from peripheral blood mononuclear cells (PBMCs), sampled when the disease was refractory, from a patient treated with antithyroid drugs. These receptors all come from a female donor with Graves disease.

The gene calls are TRBV9 and TRBJ2-1, with D tentatively TRBD1 (7 bases). The CDR3 runs 17 residues. Germline V gives CDR1 SGDLS, CDR2 YYNGEE. CDR3 nucleotide sequence: TGTGCGGCCTTTAAGGGGGCGGGACAACCCCCCTACAATGAGCAGTTCTTC. This codes for CAAFKGAGQPPYNEQFF.

This clonotype has a handful of counts. The rearrangement joins TRBV7-2 to TRBJ2-3; D not certain. V was clipped by 5 bases and J by 6 bases, with 15 bases between them. CDR3 length: 14 amino acids. Germline loops: CDR1 SGHTA, CDR2 FQGNSA. Here the CDR3 reads CASSSAQVSDTQYF. CDR3 bases: TGTGCCAGCAGCAGCGCCCAGGTGTCGGATACGCAGTATTTT.